This entry features one T cell receptor beta chain sequence. Its antigen is still unknown. No clone much larger than this one lies a single base away; base qualities are absent. Via the germline V gene, CDR1 is MNHNS and CDR2 SASEGT. The junction carries 9 bases between V and J, which are trimmed by 3 bases and 9 bases respectively. From the cysteine through the phenylalanine, the CDR3 covers 12 amino acids. Of the read, only the CDR3 DNA is kept; its 36 bases are in frame from base 1. The donors were healthy, HIV-negative adults with no recently reported acute infections or vaccinations. Every donor was a Caucasian adult residing in Nashville, Tennessee, USA. CD4+ T cells were enriched through magnetic negative selection, after which naive cells were positively selected on CD45RA and the remaining negative fraction served as the memory subset. After blood collection by leukapheresis, PBMCs were isolated using Ficoll-Histopaque density gradient centrifugation and then cryopreserved in the vapor phase of liquid nitrogen. Purity and quantity of every magnetically sorted T cell population were checked by analytical flow cytometry. From each sorted fraction, genomic DNA was isolated and quantified by UV absorbance on a Nanodrop 2000c.

These data are taken from a study of shared clonotypes between healthy human individuals (TCRdb year 2020). As for the study more broadly: A couple of women and a few men aged 18 to 49 years were included in the cohort. Per donor, three plates each were used for CD4 naive and CD4 memory, two for CD8 naive, and one for CD8 memory. The study deeply sequenced blood TCR repertoires of about five healthy adults to estimate repertoire size and the extent of clonotype sharing between individuals. To increase sequencing depth and limit assay-specific biases, TCR repertoire library preparation and sequencing were carried out by different laboratories using diverse techniques. Per donor, leukapheresis produced somewhere between about 0.94 and 10 billion PBMCs.

TCR CDR3 regions were amplified from genomic DNA by multiplex PCR using the deep immunoSEQ assay. Extracted genomic DNA from each cell subset was distributed evenly across all wells of several immunoSEQ 96-well plates, and each plate was treated as a replicate. For sorted subsets, about 0.2 ug genomic DNA, equal to about 30,000 T cell genomes, was loaded into each replicate PCR. Purified libraries were quantified with a Qubit 3.0 fluorometer, sized on a Bioanalyzer 2100, and re-quantified with the KAPA Library Quantification kit. Every immunoSEQ 96-well plate was sequenced on a dedicated single-read 150-cycle Illumina NextSeq 550 flow cell. As for the authors' bioinformatics: The immunoSEQ output contained only junctional sequences without quality scores, so filtering could not match that applied to full-length reads. To assign V/J genes and CDR3, sequences were annotated using PyIR, a Python wrapper for IgBLAST v1.9, with IMGT germline references. Any read was removed if the V/J assignment was weak (E-value above 1e-6), the CDR3 was missing, or the read contained stop codons, out-of-frame junctions, or ambiguous translated residues. A V3J clonotype was defined by an identical inferred V gene, J gene, and CDR3 amino acid sequence. Percentage overlap between repertoires was calculated by dividing the number of shared unique clonotypes by the size of the smaller repertoire. Repertoire richness was assessed with RTK rarefaction, the Chao1 estimator, and Recon v2.1 estimates of unobserved clonotypes. Generation probabilities were computed with OLGA for all TCRbeta clonotypes obtained by the gDNA method from several donors. What TCRdb holds here is the immuneACCESS table cut down to in-frame rearrangements. Part of the clones is not present; checked against another copy, under half of the missing clones reflect an unresolved V gene, and the others are unexplained. D and trimming were read from the DNA, whereas the V and J calls and clone size are those reported in that table. This sample lists about 1.1 million clones; approximately 80% were detected once. The top ten clonotypes cover 0.89% of the sample.

General findings and caveats noted by the study authors: Pairwise subsampling indicated that sequencing depth was expected to affect the degree of clonotype sharing among donors. Sampling was limited to blood, and TCR repertoires in tissue likely differ from TCR repertoires in blood. Because the study included only a small number of donors, the genetic and exposure-history diversity represented was limited. Higher generation probabilities were observed for clonotypes shared by all four sorted-subset donors than for non-shared clonotypes. Even with the large sequencing depth, rarefaction of the sorted-subset datasets indicated that sequencing was incomplete. Estimated clonotype richness was generally larger for naive than for memory subsets. When several donors were compared, the shared fraction of clonotypes was 5% to 6.5% for naive CD4, about 4% for naive CD8, more than 2% for memory CD4, and 0.4% for memory CD8.

The chain is made from TRBV6-1 and TRBJ2-1; the D region is possibly TRBD1 or TRBD2, each matching across 5 bases. The clonotype comes from a young man in good health. Some clones in this sample may be carry-over from other donors' samples. The sequenced sample was memory CD4+ T cells from PBMCs. The sample's cell subset or site label is to be understood as: CD45RA-negative fraction. The DNA sequence follows: TGTGCCAGCAGTGAGAGGGGTAGTGAGCAGTTCTTC. It specifies CASSERGSEQFF.